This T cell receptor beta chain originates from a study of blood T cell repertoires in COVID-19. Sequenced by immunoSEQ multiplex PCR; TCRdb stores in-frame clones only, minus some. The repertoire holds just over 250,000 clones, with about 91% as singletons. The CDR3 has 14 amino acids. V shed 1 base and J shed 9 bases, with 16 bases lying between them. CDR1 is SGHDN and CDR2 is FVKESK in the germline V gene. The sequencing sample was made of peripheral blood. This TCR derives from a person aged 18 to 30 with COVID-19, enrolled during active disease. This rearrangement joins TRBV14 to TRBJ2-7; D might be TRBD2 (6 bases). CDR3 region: CASSQGREPPAQYF. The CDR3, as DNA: TGTGCCAGCAGCCAAGGCCGGGAGCCCCCCGCGCAGTACTTC.